These 11 T cell receptor beta chains share one sample of origin, sequenced in a study of T cells in Graves' hyperthyroidism and ophthalmopathy. Amplified TCR beta CDR3 regions derived from RNA transcripts. The TCR CDR3 first-round RT-PCR relied on the HTBI primer set. In TCRdb, the multiplex PCR reads were re-called with MiXCR into one record per CDR3 protein. The top ten hold 15% to 20% of the sample, which has roughly 350,000 distinct CDR3 sequences, more than 14% seen once. Sequencing was performed on blood. These receptors were collected from a woman aged 25 to 45 with Graves' ophthalmopathy.

Comment on this clonotype: One base away lies a much larger clone, so this may be a sequencing read error. The V gene is TRBV5-5, the J gene TRBJ1-5; D possibly corresponds to TRBD1 (6 bases). Trimming removed 4 bases at V and 9 bases at J, with 26 bases between. Germline assignment: CDR1 SGHKS and CDR2 YYEKEE (reference sequence). This CDR3 spans 17 amino acids. This chain's CDR3 is CASSPSLRDTGYRPQHF. The CDR3 nucleotides read TGTGCCAGCAGCCCCAGTCTCAGGGACACAGGCTATCGGCCCCAGCATTTT.

Many counts were recorded for this clonotype. This chain connects TRBV19 to TRBJ1-1; 9 positions agree with TRBD1. Germline CDR1 reads LNHDA; CDR2 reads SQIVND (reference sequence). V dropped 5 bases and J dropped 5; count of bases not matched to a gene: 12. The CDR3 spans 16 residues. CDR3 nucleotides: TGTGCCAGTAGTGGAACAGGGGGCTTCCGATGGACTGAAGCTTTCTTT. Encoded protein: CASSGTGGFRWTEAFF.

This chain connects TRBV2 to TRBJ2-5; 9 bases line up with TRBD1. The CDR3 runs 16 residues. V lost 3 bases to trimming and J lost 2 bases; unmatched junction nucleotides: 7. Per germline, CDR1 SNHLY and CDR2 FYNNEI. The CDR3 loop is CASSDVGTGFQETQYF. The CDR3 DNA reads as TGTGCCAGCAGTGATGTCGGGACAGGGTTTCAAGAGACCCAGTACTTC.

This clonotype was counted ten times or more. This chain connects TRBV3-1 to TRBJ1-4; D remains ambiguous. CDR3 length: 15 amino acids. Trimming removed 4 bases from V and 8 bases from J, with 17 bases in between. Per the germline V gene, CDR1 is LGHDT and CDR2 is YNNKEL (reference sequence). As DNA, the CDR3 is TGTGCCAGCAGCCCGTATTCTGCATTGGGGGAAAAACTGTTTTTT. Translating it yields CASSPYSALGEKLFF.

This clonotype was counted at least ten times. The chain employs TRBV7-2 and TRBJ2-5, with 7 bases matching TRBD2. The V segment lost 5 bases and the J segment 1 base; nucleotides outside the gene matches: 1. This CDR3 has 13 residues. Looked up from germline, CDR1 is SGHTA and CDR2 is FQGNSA. CDR3 loop: CASSRGVQETQYF. Written as DNA, the CDR3 is TGTGCCAGCAGCCGGGGGGTCCAAGAGACCCAGTACTTC.

This clonotype was picked up a small number of times. The rearrangement uses TRBV20-1 and TRBJ1-3; TRBD1 aligns across 7 bases. V lost 2 bases, J lost 0 bases, and 16 bases stayed unmatched. The germline gives CDR1 DFQATT, CDR2 SNEGSKA (reference sequence). This CDR3 is built from 19 residues. The CDR3 reads CSARSDRTLNINSGNTIYF. The CDR3 region has the DNA TGCAGTGCTAGATCGGACAGGACCCTGAATATTAACTCTGGAAACACCATATATTTT.

The table lists this clonotype with many counts. This chain uses TRBV6-1 with TRBJ2-7, with D possibly TRBD2 on 6 matching bases. The germline CDR1 and CDR2 sequences are MNHNS and SASEGT. This CDR3 has 14 amino acids. V was pared by 6 bases and J by 1 base, with 13 bases between. CDR3 protein: CASRLAALSYEQYF. The CDR3 region has the DNA TGTGCCAGCAGACTAGCCGCCCTTTCCTACGAGCAGTACTTC.

This clonotype turned up a few times. This chain connects TRBV14 to TRBJ2-3; the match to TRBD2 covers 7 bases. Looked up from germline, CDR1 is SGHDN and CDR2 is FVKESK. V trimming: 4 bases; J trimming: 0 bases; junction bases outside the gene matches: 7. The length of the CDR3 is 16 residues. The CDR3 nucleotides read TGTGCCAGCAGCCGAAGACTAGCTTCTAGCACAGATACGCAGTATTTT. This gives the protein CASSRRLASSTDTQYF.

This clonotype has a handful of counts. The chain has TRBV7-9 and TRBJ1-3; unclear D gene. Germline lookup yields CDR1 SEHNR and CDR2 FQNEAQ (reference sequence). Trimming took 5 bases from V and 6 from J, leaving 8 bases between them. This CDR3 spans 12 amino acids. This chain's CDR3 is CASSIYENTIYF. As DNA, the CDR3 is TGTGCCAGCAGCATCTACGAAAACACCATATATTTT.

This clonotype was detected only a few times. V gene TRBV5-1 combines with J gene TRBJ2-7; D is unresolved. This CDR3 contains 14 residues. Trimming removed 4 bases from V and 6 bases from J, with 17 bases in between. Germline V gives CDR1 SGHRS, CDR2 YFSETQ. CDR3 sequence reads: CASSPNRPGSEQYF. The CDR3 region has the DNA TGCGCCAGCAGCCCTAACCGTCCGGGTTCCGAGCAGTACTTC.

CDR3 amino acids: CSLTGRTSGGAGEQFF. The CDR3 DNA sequence: TGCAGCCTGACTGGTCGGACTAGCGGGGGGGCCGGTGAGCAGTTCTTC. The chain has TRBV29-1 and TRBJ2-1, with TRBD2 matching over 15 bases. Germline V lookup: CDR1 SQVTM, CDR2 ANQGSEA. V lost 8 bases, J lost 9 bases, and 14 bases stayed unmatched. This CDR3 comprises 16 residues.